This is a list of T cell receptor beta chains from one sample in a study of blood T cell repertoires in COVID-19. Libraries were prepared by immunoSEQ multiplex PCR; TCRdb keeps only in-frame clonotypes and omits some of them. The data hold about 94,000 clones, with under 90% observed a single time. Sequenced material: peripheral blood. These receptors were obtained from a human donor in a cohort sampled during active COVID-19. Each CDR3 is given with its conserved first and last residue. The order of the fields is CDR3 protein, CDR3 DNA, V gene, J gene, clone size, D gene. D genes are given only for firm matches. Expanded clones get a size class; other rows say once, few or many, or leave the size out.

CDR3aa: CASTMVGVGNQPQHF; CDR3nt: TGTGCCAGCACCATGGTCGGGGTTGGCAATCAGCCCCAGCATTTT; v_gene: TRBV28; j_gene: TRBJ1-5; abundance: NA; d_gene: NA
CDR3aa: CAISESAREAFF; CDR3nt: TGTGCCATCAGTGAGTCGGCCAGAGAAGCTTTCTTT; v_gene: TRBV10-3; j_gene: TRBJ1-1; abundance: few; d_gene: NA
CDR3aa: CASSELRSERAFF; CDR3nt: TGTGCCAGCAGTGAGCTACGCTCCGAGAGGGCTTTCTTT; v_gene: TRBV6-1; j_gene: TRBJ1-1; abundance: NA; d_gene: NA
CDR3aa: CASSSVPGNTIYF; CDR3nt: TGTGCCAGCAGCTCAGTTCCTGGAAACACCATATATTTT; v_gene: TRBV12-3/TRBV12-4; j_gene: TRBJ1-3; abundance: NA; d_gene: NA
CDR3aa: CASSYRREKAIQYF; CDR3nt: TGTGCCAGCAGTTACCGGCGGGAGAAGGCCATTCAGTACTTC; v_gene: TRBV6-2/TRBV6-3; j_gene: TRBJ2-4; abundance: few; d_gene: TRBD2
CDR3aa: CASSGGRPYEQYF; CDR3nt: TGCGCCAGCAGTGGAGGGAGACCCTACGAGCAGTACTTC; v_gene: TRBV10-1; j_gene: TRBJ2-7; abundance: NA; d_gene: NA
CDR3aa: CASSPRLAGVGTDTQYF; CDR3nt: TGTGCCAGCAGCCCCCGACTAGCGGGAGTCGGGACAGATACGCAGTATTTT; v_gene: TRBV7-6; j_gene: TRBJ2-3; abundance: NA; d_gene: TRBD2
CDR3aa: CASSPSGITTYEQYF; CDR3nt: TGTGCCAGCAGCCCCAGCGGGATCACAACCTACGAGCAGTACTTC; v_gene: TRBV6-5; j_gene: TRBJ2-7; abundance: NA; d_gene: TRBD2
CDR3aa: CASSLRSGNTIYF; CDR3nt: TGTGCCAGCAGCTTGCGGTCTGGAAACACCATATATTTT; v_gene: TRBV7-9; j_gene: TRBJ1-3; abundance: NA; d_gene: NA
CDR3aa: CAISESGGRGGNTIYF; CDR3nt: TGTGCCATCAGTGAGTCGGGAGGGAGAGGTGGAAACACCATATATTTT; v_gene: TRBV10-3; j_gene: TRBJ1-3; abundance: NA; d_gene: NA
CDR3aa: CASSKAAGGASNYGYTF; CDR3nt: TGTGCCAGCAGCAAAGCCGCCGGGGGGGCGTCAAACTATGGCTACACCTTC; v_gene: TRBV21-1; j_gene: TRBJ1-2; abundance: NA; d_gene: NA
CDR3aa: CASSLAQGEQETQYF; CDR3nt: TGCGCCAGCAGCTTGGCGCAGGGGGAACAAGAGACCCAGTACTTC; v_gene: TRBV5-1; j_gene: TRBJ2-5; abundance: NA; d_gene: TRBD1
CDR3aa: CAGRTSGSYEQYF; CDR3nt: TGTGCCGGACGGACTAGCGGCTCCTACGAGCAGTACTTC; v_gene: TRBV6-5; j_gene: TRBJ2-7; abundance: NA; d_gene: TRBD2
CDR3aa: CASSFEGEETQYF; CDR3nt: TGTGCCAGCAGCTTTGAAGGGGAAGAGACCCAGTACTTC; v_gene: TRBV7-9; j_gene: TRBJ2-5; abundance: NA; d_gene: NA
CDR3aa: CAWSGQAEYEQYF; CDR3nt: TGTGCCTGGAGTGGGCAGGCTGAGTACGAGCAGTACTTC; v_gene: TRBV30; j_gene: TRBJ2-7; abundance: NA; d_gene: NA
CDR3aa: CASTTGGGEDQETQYF; CDR3nt: TGCGCCAGCACCACCGGGGGGGGCGAAGACCAAGAGACCCAGTACTTC; v_gene: TRBV23-1; j_gene: TRBJ2-5; abundance: NA; d_gene: TRBD2
CDR3aa: CASSPPGGTSGRIYEQYF; CDR3nt: TGTGCCAGCTCACCACCCGGGGGGACTAGCGGGAGGATTTACGAGCAGTACTTC; v_gene: TRBV18; j_gene: TRBJ2-7; abundance: NA; d_gene: TRBD2
CDR3aa: CASSEDGGLNTEAFF; CDR3nt: TGTGCCAGTAGCGAAGATGGGGGGTTGAACACTGAAGCTTTCTTT; v_gene: TRBV19; j_gene: TRBJ1-1; abundance: NA; d_gene: NA
CDR3aa: CASSVTGAQETQYF; CDR3nt: TGTGCCAGCAGCGTTACAGGGGCCCAAGAGACCCAGTACTTC; v_gene: TRBV7-2; j_gene: TRBJ2-5; abundance: NA; d_gene: TRBD1
CDR3aa: CASSNLAGGVQETQYF; CDR3nt: TGTGCCAGCAGCAACTTAGCGGGAGGGGTCCAAGAGACCCAGTACTTC; v_gene: TRBV5-6; j_gene: TRBJ2-5; abundance: NA; d_gene: TRBD2
CDR3aa: CASSAVGADTQYF; CDR3nt: TGTGCCAGCTCAGCCGTAGGGGCAGATACGCAGTATTTT; v_gene: TRBV18; j_gene: TRBJ2-3; abundance: NA; d_gene: NA
CDR3aa: CASSYSTGGRNQPQHF; CDR3nt: TGTGCCAGCAGTTACTCGACGGGTGGCCGCAATCAGCCCCAGCATTTT; v_gene: TRBV6-6; j_gene: TRBJ1-5; abundance: NA; d_gene: NA
CDR3aa: CASSWDIDNYGYTF; CDR3nt: TGCGCCAGCAGCTGGGACATCGATAACTATGGCTACACCTTC; v_gene: TRBV5-1; j_gene: TRBJ1-2; abundance: NA; d_gene: NA
CDR3aa: CASSTIGNYGYTF; CDR3nt: TGTGCCAGCAGCACCATCGGGAACTATGGCTACACCTTC; v_gene: TRBV11-2; j_gene: TRBJ1-2; abundance: NA; d_gene: NA
CDR3aa: CASSLRGQGSGNTIYF; CDR3nt: TGTGCCAGCAGCTTGCGGGGACAGGGCTCTGGAAACACCATATATTTT; v_gene: TRBV5-8; j_gene: TRBJ1-3; abundance: NA; d_gene: TRBD1
CDR3aa: CASSLGGQPSGNTIYF; CDR3nt: TGTGCCAGCAGCTTAGGGGGACAACCCTCTGGAAACACCATATATTTT; v_gene: TRBV11-2; j_gene: TRBJ1-3; abundance: NA; d_gene: NA
CDR3aa: CASSPIGGDLVNEQYF; CDR3nt: TGCGCCAGCAGCCCCATCGGGGGGGACCTCGTCAACGAGCAGTACTTC; v_gene: TRBV5-1; j_gene: TRBJ2-7; abundance: NA; d_gene: TRBD2
CDR3aa: CASSYWASGSYEQYF; CDR3nt: TGTGCCAGCAGTTACTGGGCTAGCGGGTCCTACGAGCAGTACTTC; v_gene: TRBV6-5; j_gene: TRBJ2-7; abundance: NA; d_gene: TRBD2
CDR3aa: CASSFAAGGWVNQPQHF; CDR3nt: TGTGCCAGCAGTTTTGCGGCAGGGGGTTGGGTCAATCAGCCCCAGCATTTT; v_gene: TRBV27; j_gene: TRBJ1-5; abundance: few; d_gene: TRBD1
CDR3aa: CASSTPNLDRGGTEAFF; CDR3nt: TGTGCCAGTAGTACCCCGAACCTAGACAGGGGGGGGACTGAAGCTTTCTTT; v_gene: TRBV19; j_gene: TRBJ1-1; abundance: NA; d_gene: TRBD1
CDR3aa: CASSPGQGTEAFF; CDR3nt: TGTGCCAGCAGCCCGGGACAGGGCACTGAAGCTTTCTTT; v_gene: TRBV7-9; j_gene: TRBJ1-1; abundance: NA; d_gene: TRBD1
CDR3aa: CASRAGGTGNTIYF; CDR3nt: TGTGCCAGCAGGGCGGGGGGCACTGGAAACACCATATATTTT; v_gene: TRBV28; j_gene: TRBJ1-3; abundance: few; d_gene: NA
CDR3aa: CASSPPRTGSYEQYF; CDR3nt: TGTGCCAGCTCACCACCTAGGACAGGCTCCTACGAGCAGTACTTC; v_gene: TRBV18; j_gene: TRBJ2-7; abundance: NA; d_gene: TRBD1
CDR3aa: CSVLLQGYSNQPQHF; CDR3nt: TGCAGCGTTTTACTCCAGGGCTATAGCAATCAGCCCCAGCATTTT; v_gene: TRBV29-1; j_gene: TRBJ1-5; abundance: NA; d_gene: NA
CDR3aa: CASSSRTGQGAF; CDR3nt: TGTGCCAGCAGTTCCCGTACGGGACAGGGGGCCTTC; v_gene: TRBV6-5; j_gene: TRBJ2-7; abundance: NA; d_gene: TRBD1
CDR3aa: CAWSVQQVEQYF; CDR3nt: TGTGCCTGGAGTGTACAGCAGGTCGAGCAGTACTTC; v_gene: TRBV30; j_gene: TRBJ2-7; abundance: NA; d_gene: NA
CDR3aa: CASRSLSSGANVLTF; CDR3nt: TGTGCCAGCAGAAGCCTTAGCTCTGGGGCCAACGTCCTGACTTTC; v_gene: TRBV6-5; j_gene: TRBJ2-6; abundance: NA; d_gene: NA
CDR3aa: CASSRTGSYEQYF; CDR3nt: TGTGCCAGCAGTAGGACAGGCTCCTACGAGCAGTACTTC; v_gene: TRBV6-5; j_gene: TRBJ2-7; abundance: NA; d_gene: TRBD1
CDR3aa: CASQSSGRLYEQFF; CDR3nt: TGTGCCAGCCAATCTAGCGGGAGACTATATGAGCAGTTCTTC; v_gene: TRBV18; j_gene: TRBJ2-1; abundance: NA; d_gene: TRBD2
CDR3aa: CASSGGNGNQPQHF; CDR3nt: TGTGCCAGCTCAGGGGGTAACGGCAATCAGCCCCAGCATTTT; v_gene: TRBV6-5; j_gene: TRBJ1-5; abundance: NA; d_gene: TRBD1